Listed below are T cell receptor beta chains from one sample, sequenced in a study of T cells after yellow fever vaccination. TCRdb redid the calling of the 5' RACE reads with MiXCR, one entry per CDR3 protein. The sample records just under 600,000 distinct CDR3 sequences, approximately 15% being singletons. The sequenced sample was PBMCs, obtained on the day of the yellow fever booster vaccination. The source of these receptors is a man aged 25 to 45 who received the YFV17D yellow fever vaccine. The CDR3 runs from the conserved cysteine through the conserved F or W. Each record gives: V gene, J gene, clone size, D gene, CDR3 DNA, CDR3 protein. D genes are given only for firm matches. The size entry is marked missing in some rows and otherwise reads once, few, many or a size class.

>TRBV12-3/TRBV12-4|TRBJ2-5|few|-
TGTGCCAGCCGGCCCCGACTAGGCGGAAGATCTGCCCACCAAGAGACCCAGTACTTC
CASRPRLGGRSAHQETQYF
>TRBV28|TRBJ2-3|many|TRBD2
TGTGCCAGCAGTTTAGTTAGCGGGAGTGGCACAGATACGCAGTATTTT
CASSLVSGSGTDTQYF
>TRBV12-3/TRBV12-4|TRBJ1-1|many|-
TGTGCCAGCAGTTTAGCGGGCCAGGTAGCTTTCTTT
CASSLAGQVAFF
>TRBV27|TRBJ2-7|-|-
TGTGCCAGCAGTTTATATGGCCCCACAGTTCCGTCCTACGAGCAGTACTTC
CASSLYGPTVPSYEQYF
>TRBV29-1|TRBJ2-7|-|-
TGCAGCGTTGAGGGGCAGGGGACTGAGAATCGATACGAGCAGTACTTC
CSVEGQGTENRYEQYF
>TRBV27|TRBJ2-7|few|-
TGTGCCAGCAGTTTATTTACGGGGGCCTACGAGCAGTACTTC
CASSLFTGAYEQYF
>TRBV20-1|TRBJ2-3|few|-
TGCAGTGCTGACGGACATGCCACAGATACGCAGTATTTT
CSADGHATDTQYF
>TRBV23-1|TRBJ2-7|-|-
TGCGCCAGCAGTAACCTCAGGGCTAGCGTAATCTCCTACGAGCAGTACTTC
CASSNLRASVISYEQYF
>TRBV7-8|TRBJ2-1|-|-
TGTGCCAGCAGCTCAATGGGTAGCGGAGTACCGGACAATGAGCAGTTCTTC
CASSSMGSGVPDNEQFF
>TRBV28|TRBJ2-5|few|TRBD1
TGTGCCAGCTTCGAGCCGGGACAGCGGTGGGAGACCCAGTACTTC
CASFEPGQRWETQYF
>TRBV15|TRBJ2-7|-|-
TGTGCCACCAGCAGAGAAAGGCTCCCGACCGGGGGCGAGCAGTACTTC
CATSRERLPTGGEQYF
>TRBV9|TRBJ1-5|few|-
TGTGCCAGCAGCGTAGGGGGCCAGGGCAATCAGCCCCAGCATTTT
CASSVGGQGNQPQHF
>TRBV29-1|TRBJ1-3|few|-
TGCAGCGTCCAGGAGCCTGGAAACACCATATATTTT
CSVQEPGNTIYF
>TRBV29-1|TRBJ2-7|-|TRBD1
TGCAGCGTGAAGGGGACAGACTACGAGCAGTACTTC
CSVKGTDYEQYF
>TRBV4-2|TRBJ2-5|few|-
TGTGCCAGCAGCCAAGATTATGCAGGGACGGGGACCCAGTACTTC
CASSQDYAGTGTQYF
>TRBV15|TRBJ2-1|few|TRBD2
TGTGCCACCAGCAGAGGGGGACTAGCGGGTTTATGGGGCGATGAGCAGTTCTTC
CATSRGGLAGLWGDEQFF
>TRBV29-1|TRBJ2-2|few|TRBD2
TGCAGCGTTTACCAACTAGCGGGAGTTAAGGGGGAGCTGTTTTTT
CSVYQLAGVKGELFF
>TRBV12-3/TRBV12-4|TRBJ2-2|-|TRBD1
TGTGCCAGCAGTACCTCGACAGGGGTCACCGGGGAGCTGTTTTTT
CASSTSTGVTGELFF
>TRBV7-2|TRBJ2-3|-|-
TGTGCCAGCAGCCCTCCGACCGTAACGAGCGGCCTGGGAACGCAGTATTTT
CASSPPTVTSGLGTQYF
>TRBV6-2/TRBV6-3|TRBJ2-1|few|-
TGTGCCAGCAGTTACCTCTCCGGTAGGGAGGATGAGCAGTTCTTC
CASSYLSGREDEQFF
>TRBV6-5|TRBJ1-6|-|-
TGTGCCAGCAGTTACTGGGGAGCCTCCTATAATTCACCCCTCCACTTT
CASSYWGASYNSPLHF
>TRBV19|TRBJ2-5|-|-
TGTGCCAGTAGTATAGCCCAGCGGATTGAGACCCAGTACTTC
CASSIAQRIETQYF
>TRBV20-1|TRBJ2-7|-|TRBD1
TGCAGTGCTATGGGACAGGCGTTCTACGAGCAGTACTTC
CSAMGQAFYEQYF
>TRBV5-1|TRBJ2-3|few|-
TGCGCCAGCAGCTCGGTCCTACCGAGAGGCACAGATACGCAGTATTTT
CASSSVLPRGTDTQYF
>TRBV5-1|TRBJ2-1|few|-
TGCGCCAGCAGCTCGATTGGGGGTCAGGCCCCTTACAGTCGGAATGAGCAGTTCTTC
CASSSIGGQAPYSRNEQFF
>TRBV5-8|TRBJ2-7|few|-
TGTGCCAGCAGCTTATACCGACGGGGATCCTACGAGCAGTACTTC
CASSLYRRGSYEQYF
>TRBV7-3|TRBJ2-1|-|TRBD2
TGTGCCAGCAGCTTAACCGGGAGGACTAGCGGGTCGAACAATGAGCAGTTCTTC
CASSLTGRTSGSNNEQFF
>TRBV29-1|TRBJ2-2|few|TRBD1
TGCAGCGTTGGATTGGGGACAGGGGGCACCGGGGAGCTGTTTTTT
CSVGLGTGGTGELFF